These T cell receptor beta chains were read from a single sample in a study of chemoradiotherapy in HPV16-positive cancers. Data came from immunoSEQ multiplex PCR; TCRdb stores just in-frame clones and leaves some out. The data show roughly 11,000 clones, with 90% to 95% seen just once and approximately 2% held by the top ten. The specimen was blood, collected from a patient who underwent chemoradiotherapy. The receptors were gathered from a human donor with HPV-associated anogenital cancer. CDR3s include the opening cysteine and the closing phenylalanine or tryptophan. The D gene is left open where the match is weak. A row's size may be missing; if present it is once, few, many or a size class.

v_gene: TRBV4-1
abundance: -
j_gene: TRBJ2-1
len: 16
d_gene: TRBD1
CDR3aa: CASSLRTDRVYNEQFF
CDR3nt: TGCGCCAGCAGCCTTCGAACTGACAGGGTATACAATGAGCAGTTCTTC

v_gene: TRBV10-1
abundance: -
j_gene: TRBJ2-5
len: 13
d_gene: -
CDR3aa: CASSESTGETQYF
CDR3nt: TGCGCCAGCAGTGAGTCCACGGGAGAGACCCAGTACTTC

v_gene: TRBV6-1
abundance: -
j_gene: TRBJ1-1
len: 14
d_gene: TRBD1
CDR3aa: CASNLQGRGTEAFF
CDR3nt: TGTGCCAGCAATCTACAGGGGAGAGGGACTGAAGCTTTCTTT

v_gene: TRBV5-1
abundance: few
j_gene: TRBJ1-6
len: 16
d_gene: TRBD1
CDR3aa: CASSLGQGSYNSPLHF
CDR3nt: TGCGCCAGCAGCTTGGGACAGGGGTCCTATAATTCACCCCTCCACTTT

v_gene: TRBV4-2
abundance: -
j_gene: TRBJ1-1
len: 13
d_gene: -
CDR3aa: CASSETGRTEAFF
CDR3nt: TGTGCCAGCAGCGAAACAGGTCGCACTGAAGCTTTCTTT

v_gene: TRBV5-5
abundance: -
j_gene: TRBJ1-1
len: 14
d_gene: -
CDR3aa: CASSSFLKNTEAFF
CDR3nt: TGTGCCAGCAGCAGCTTCCTGAAGAACACTGAAGCTTTCTTT

v_gene: TRBV4-2
abundance: few
j_gene: TRBJ2-3
len: 16
d_gene: TRBD2
CDR3aa: CASSQDLAGGTDTQYF
CDR3nt: TGTGCCAGCAGCCAAGATCTAGCGGGGGGCACAGATACGCAGTATTTT

v_gene: TRBV27
abundance: -
j_gene: TRBJ2-3
len: 16
d_gene: -
CDR3aa: CASSLWGSGLTDTQYF
CDR3nt: TGTGCCAGCAGTTTATGGGGTAGCGGACTCACAGATACGCAGTATTTT

v_gene: TRBV14
abundance: -
j_gene: TRBJ1-3
len: 15
d_gene: -
CDR3aa: CASSQVGGTGNTIYF
CDR3nt: TGTGCCAGCAGCCAAGTCGGGGGAACTGGAAACACCATATATTTT

v_gene: TRBV29-1
abundance: -
j_gene: TRBJ2-1
len: 12
d_gene: TRBD1
CDR3aa: CSGGRDRDRQFF
CDR3nt: TGCAGCGGTGGGCGGGACAGGGATCGGCAGTTCTTC

v_gene: TRBV27
abundance: -
j_gene: TRBJ2-7
len: 13
d_gene: -
CDR3aa: CASPFAGAYEQYF
CDR3nt: TGTGCCAGCCCCTTTGCTGGGGCCTACGAGCAGTACTTC

v_gene: TRBV15
abundance: once
j_gene: TRBJ1-2
len: 17
d_gene: TRBD1
CDR3aa: CATSRDRLGGSGYGYTF
CDR3nt: TGTGCCACCAGCAGAGATAGATTAGGGGGCTCAGGCTATGGCTACACCTTC

v_gene: TRBV5-1
abundance: once
j_gene: TRBJ2-3
len: 14
d_gene: -
CDR3aa: CASSLYVGEDTQYF
CDR3nt: TGCGCCAGCAGCTTGTATGTTGGTGAAGATACGCAGTATTTT

v_gene: TRBV5-4
abundance: -
j_gene: TRBJ1-1
len: 15
d_gene: TRBD1
CDR3aa: CASSLLTGTGAEAFF
CDR3nt: TGTGCCAGCAGCTTGTTGACCGGGACAGGGGCTGAAGCTTTCTTT

v_gene: TRBV6-5
abundance: -
j_gene: TRBJ2-5
len: 14
d_gene: TRBD2
CDR3aa: CASSYSPGGETQYF
CDR3nt: TGTGCCAGCAGTTACTCCCCGGGGGGGGAGACCCAGTACTTC

v_gene: TRBV10-3
abundance: once
j_gene: TRBJ1-5
len: 14
d_gene: -
CDR3aa: CATSLSERNQPQHF
CDR3nt: TGTGCCACGTCCCTTTCAGAGCGCAATCAGCCCCAGCATTTT

v_gene: TRBV6-1
abundance: -
j_gene: TRBJ1-4
len: 14
d_gene: -
CDR3aa: CASSEDRVVEKLFF
CDR3nt: TGTGCCAGCAGTGAAGACAGGGTTGTTGAAAAACTGTTTTTT

v_gene: TRBV7-9
abundance: once
j_gene: TRBJ1-1
len: 15
d_gene: TRBD1
CDR3aa: CASSSTAGQYTEAFF
CDR3nt: TGTGCCAGCAGCTCAACAGCGGGACAGTACACTGAAGCTTTCTTT

v_gene: TRBV28
abundance: -
j_gene: TRBJ1-5
len: 17
d_gene: TRBD1
CDR3aa: CASLGTGRTYSNQPQHF
CDR3nt: TGTGCCAGCCTCGGGACAGGGAGAACCTATAGCAATCAGCCCCAGCATTTT

v_gene: TRBV12-5
abundance: -
j_gene: TRBJ1-5
len: 13
d_gene: -
CDR3aa: CASGFQTNQPQHF
CDR3nt: TGTGCTAGTGGTTTTCAGACCAATCAGCCCCAGCATTTT

v_gene: TRBV29-1
abundance: -
j_gene: TRBJ2-3
len: 13
d_gene: -
CDR3aa: CSVEDRSTDTQYF
CDR3nt: TGCAGCGTTGAAGACAGGTCCACAGATACGCAGTATTTT

v_gene: TRBV5-4
abundance: few
j_gene: TRBJ1-6
len: 14
d_gene: -
CDR3aa: CASSLGMGSSPLHF
CDR3nt: TGTGCCAGCAGCTTAGGGATGGGAAGTTCACCCCTCCACTTT

v_gene: TRBV30
abundance: -
j_gene: TRBJ1-2
len: 13
d_gene: TRBD1
CDR3aa: CAWSVSRTGGYTF
CDR3nt: TGTGCCTGGAGTGTAAGCAGGACAGGAGGCTACACCTTC

v_gene: TRBV5-4
abundance: -
j_gene: TRBJ2-6
len: 18
d_gene: -
CDR3aa: CASRKGVPLSSGANVLTF
CDR3nt: TGTGCCAGCAGGAAGGGGGTTCCTCTAAGCTCTGGGGCCAACGTCCTGACTTTC

v_gene: TRBV7-3
abundance: -
j_gene: TRBJ2-3
len: 14
d_gene: TRBD2
CDR3aa: CASRTSGTTDTQYF
CDR3nt: TGTGCCAGCAGGACTAGCGGGACGACAGATACGCAGTATTTT

v_gene: TRBV11-2
abundance: -
j_gene: TRBJ2-1
len: 15
d_gene: TRBD1
CDR3aa: CASSLGGQGGNEQFF
CDR3nt: TGTGCCAGCAGCTTGGGTGGACAGGGCGGAAATGAGCAGTTCTTC

v_gene: TRBV5-1
abundance: -
j_gene: TRBJ2-7
len: 13
d_gene: -
CDR3aa: CASSLWGGYEQYF
CDR3nt: TGCGCCAGCAGCTTGTGGGGAGGCTACGAGCAGTACTTC

v_gene: TRBV4-1
abundance: few
j_gene: TRBJ1-5
len: 15
d_gene: -
CDR3aa: CASSQGARSNQPQHF
CDR3nt: TGCGCCAGCAGCCAAGGGGCGAGGAGCAATCAGCCCCAGCATTTT

v_gene: TRBV6-6
abundance: few
j_gene: TRBJ1-5
len: 13
d_gene: -
CDR3aa: CASGEWGNQPQHF
CDR3nt: TGTGCCAGCGGGGAATGGGGCAATCAGCCCCAGCATTTT

v_gene: TRBV13
abundance: -
j_gene: TRBJ1-2
len: 15
d_gene: -
CDR3aa: CASSGMVGDRSGYTF
CDR3nt: TGTGCCAGCAGCGGCATGGTAGGGGATAGGAGCGGCTACACCTTC

v_gene: TRBV29-1
abundance: -
j_gene: TRBJ1-5
len: 16
d_gene: TRBD1
CDR3aa: CSVERTGLSGNQPQHF
CDR3nt: TGCAGCGTTGAGAGGACAGGGTTGAGTGGCAATCAGCCCCAGCATTTT

v_gene: TRBV7-7
abundance: -
j_gene: TRBJ2-1
len: 15
d_gene: TRBD2
CDR3aa: CASSGTSGGLGEQFF
CDR3nt: TGTGCCAGCAGCGGGACTAGCGGGGGACTTGGTGAGCAGTTCTTC

v_gene: TRBV9
abundance: -
j_gene: TRBJ2-5
len: 14
d_gene: TRBD2
CDR3aa: CASSVVGGGETQYF
CDR3nt: TGTGCCAGCAGCGTAGTGGGGGGAGGGGAGACCCAGTACTTC

v_gene: TRBV5-1
abundance: -
j_gene: TRBJ1-5
len: 13
d_gene: -
CDR3aa: CASSIKGDQPQHF
CDR3nt: TGCGCCAGCAGCATTAAGGGTGATCAGCCCCAGCATTTT

v_gene: TRBV7-2
abundance: -
j_gene: TRBJ1-2
len: 13
d_gene: -
CDR3aa: CASSLGKQGRYTF
CDR3nt: TGTGCCAGCAGCTTAGGGAAGCAGGGGAGGTACACCTTC

v_gene: TRBV5-1
abundance: -
j_gene: TRBJ1-2
len: 13
d_gene: -
CDR3aa: CASSLSGEGGYTF
CDR3nt: TGCGCCAGCAGCTTGTCCGGAGAGGGAGGCTACACCTTC

v_gene: TRBV6-6
abundance: -
j_gene: TRBJ1-4
len: 16
d_gene: -
CDR3aa: CASSYLGTGSNEKLFF
CDR3nt: TGTGCCAGCAGTTATCTAGGGACCGGTTCTAATGAAAAACTGTTTTTT